These 5 T cell receptor beta chains were sequenced from one sample in a study of cytomegalovirus exposure and HLA in healthy donors. The PCR made use of 60 Vbeta and 13 Jbeta primers. This table comes from immunoSEQ multiplex PCR, and its TCRdb copy is limited to in-frame clones, with some not included. Of roughly 180,000 clones listed, around 85% are singletons. Sequencing used PBMCs. The receptors come from a boy between 2 and 15 years old in good health and CMV-seronegative.

CDR3 residues: CASSLGRTDEAFF. As DNA, the CDR3 is TGTGCCAGCAGCTTAGGCCGGACAGATGAAGCTTTCTTT. The genes are TRBV7-6 and TRBJ1-1, with D tentatively TRBD1 (6 bases). The V end lost 1 base, the J end lost 7 bases, and 10 bases lay between the germline ends. Germline lookup yields CDR1 SGHVS and CDR2 FNYEAQ. CDR3 length: 13 amino acids. The variable domain in full, completed from reference TRBV7-6 and TRBJ1-1, reads GAGVSQSPRYKVTKRGQDVALRCDPISGHVSLYWYRQALGQGPEFLTYFNYEAQQDKSGLPNDRFSAERPEGSISTLTIQRTEQRDSAMYRCASSLGRTDEAFFGQGTRLTVV.

The CDR3 bases are TGTGCCAGCAGCTTTCTGGGGAGACAGCCCCAGCATTTT. Protein product: CASSFLGRQPQHF. The chain combines TRBV5-6 with TRBJ1-5; unclear D gene. V was shortened by 2 bases and J by 7 bases, with 10 bases between the two germline ends. From germline, CDR1 is SGHDT and CDR2 YYEEEE. CDR3 size: 13 residues.

This clone was seen only once. This chain joins TRBV7-9 and TRBJ2-1; 7 bases match TRBD1. CDR3 length: 12 residues. The germline CDR1 and CDR2 sequences are SEHNR and FQNEAQ (reference sequence). The V segment lost 2 bases and the J segment 12 bases; nucleotides outside the gene matches: 4. CDR3 in amino acids: CASSLTGVWQFF. The DNA of the CDR3 is TGTGCCAGCAGCTTAACAGGGGTTTGGCAGTTCTTC.

The chain recombines TRBV27 with TRBJ1-2, with a weak D call TRBD1 (6 bases). From germline, CDR1 is MNHEY and CDR2 SMNVEV (reference sequence). The length of the CDR3 is 13 residues. V was pared by 3 bases and J by 4 bases, with 9 bases between. CDR3: CASSLGRGYGYTF. The CDR3 nucleotides are TGTGCCAGCAGTTTGGGCAGGGGCTATGGCTACACCTTC.

J is TRBJ1-1 and V is TRBV20-1; D remains ambiguous. This CDR3 region has 10 residues. Trimming pared 6 bases from V and 6 bases from J, leaving 8 bases between. Germline-derived CDR1 and CDR2 are DFQATT and SNEGSKA (reference sequence). The DNA for the CDR3 is TGCAGTGCCGTCCTCGCTGAAGCTTTCTTT. This gives the protein CSAVLAEAFF.